This T cell receptor (beta chain) was recovered during a study of T cells in Graves' hyperthyroidism and ophthalmopathy. This clonotype has at least ten counts. The source material, RNA transcripts, was used to amplify TCR beta CDR3 regions. A set of HTBI primers served as the primers for a first-round RT-PCR of the TCR CDR3. MiXCR, applied by TCRdb to the multiplex PCR reads, yields one record per CDR3 protein. The sample includes about 420,000 distinct CDR3 sequences, approximately 15% of them seen just once. Germline CDR1 and CDR2: ENHRY and SYGVKD. V lost 1 base to trimming and J lost 6 bases; unmatched junction nucleotides: 6. There are 14 residues in the CDR3.

The chain recombines TRBV10-3 with TRBJ2-7; TRBD2 matches at 7 bases. Sequenced sample: blood. This receptor was obtained from a woman under 30 with Graves' hyperthyroidism. The CDR3 region has the DNA TGTGCCATCAGTGAGTATACGGGGGAGGGCGAGCAGTACTTC. Translating gives CAISEYTGEGEQYF.